These T cell receptor beta chains were read from a single sample in a study of regulatory T cells in long-lasting Graves disease. A single record per CDR3 protein comes from TCRdb applying MiXCR to the multiplex PCR reads. The profile covers over 400,000 distinct CDR3 sequences, with approximately 14% appearing a single time and roughly 15% taken by the ten largest. Separately, the same data were catalogued under a study of T cells in Graves' hyperthyroidism and ophthalmopathy.

This specimen consisted of peripheral blood mononuclear cells (PBMCs), obtained at new diagnosis, from a patient treated with antithyroid drugs. All receptors come from a woman aged 50 to 60 with Graves disease. Each CDR3 is given without its conserved first and last residue. Each record gives: J gene, V gene, clone size, CDR3 protein. Size tells how often a clone was seen (once, few, many) or the class of an expanded clone, and some rows leave it out.

TRBJ2-7 TRBV3-1 many ASSRPGLARYEQY
TRBJ2-3 TRBV6-1 many ASSGYGTDTQY
TRBJ2-6 TRBV29-1 many SVVSGDGANVLT
TRBJ1-1 TRBV28 many ASSLSGWGSEAF
TRBJ1-2 TRBV12-3/TRBV12-4 few ASSLGQGNIYGYT
TRBJ2-1 TRBV11-1 many ASSLARGAPRGDNEQF
TRBJ2-7 TRBV9 - ASSKSGVSSYEQY
TRBJ2-2 TRBV7-2 few ASPPGQGFIDTGELF
TRBJ2-7 TRBV18 few ASSPGGNRYEQY
TRBJ2-5 TRBV5-1 - ASSLFSEQETQY
TRBJ1-5 TRBV20-1 - SDTEVGDQPQH
TRBJ1-5 TRBV29-1 - SVVLTQGSQPQH
TRBJ2-7 TRBV18 - ASSPPDREGYEQY
TRBJ1-5 TRBV2 - ASTGTGNNQPQH
TRBJ1-5 TRBV19 - ASSGGLTQPQH
TRBJ2-2 TRBV5-1 - ASSLRLAGGPGTGELF
TRBJ1-3 TRBV5-6 few ASSFGSISGNTIY
TRBJ1-1 TRBV7-9 few ASSPRTGRMNTEAF
TRBJ2-7 TRBV20-1 many SANHPGQGMYEQY
TRBJ1-1 TRBV4-1 - ASSQGGRLSAF
TRBJ2-2 TRBV12-3/TRBV12-4 many ASSPRDRDLLNTGELF
TRBJ2-1 TRBV27 many ASRPTGLGYEQF
TRBJ2-7 TRBV30 many AWTGSSYEQY
TRBJ1-6 TRBV12-3/TRBV12-4 - ASSLGTGGNSPLH
TRBJ1-1 TRBV5-1 few ASNLGGGQGPNTEAF
TRBJ2-7 TRBV20-1 - SARDREHPSYEQY
TRBJ2-4 TRBV11-2 - ASSQGSAKVEGHIQY
TRBJ1-3 TRBV3-1 many ASSQGTDGNTIY
TRBJ2-1 TRBV27 many ASSFDESGTNNEQF
TRBJ2-1 TRBV9 - ASRDPNSYNEQF
TRBJ2-2 TRBV7-3 few ASSLTSLRDTGELF
TRBJ2-7 TRBV10-3 many AISEVARTYEQY
TRBJ1-1 TRBV11-1 - ASSLTRDRGLGSTEAF
TRBJ2-7 TRBV7-2 many ASSRRADSEQY
TRBJ2-2 TRBV7-8 - ASSPGLPGTGELF
TRBJ2-2 TRBV10-3 many AITPGLAGGGSNTGELF
TRBJ2-1 TRBV3-1 - ASRNRDTSYNEQF
TRBJ2-3 TRBV6-1 - ASSRDLAGASDTQY
TRBJ2-2 TRBV9 - ASSRDPLAGGTVELF
TRBJ2-7 TRBV5-1 - ASSLGGAGSYEQY
TRBJ2-7 TRBV6-1 few ASRQVGTSGSSGEQY
TRBJ2-1 TRBV29-1 - SVAGTSGYNEQF
- TRBV18 - ASSPPGLVNNEQF
TRBJ2-1 TRBV29-1 few SLEGVSYNEQF
TRBJ2-5 TRBV3-1 many ASSRFIAAWETQY
TRBJ2-3 TRBV7-9 few ASSLVQGPSTDTQY
TRBJ2-2 TRBV28 many ASSPSRPVGGELF